The next 13 T cell receptor beta chains were all read from a single sample in a study of blood T cell repertoires in COVID-19. Sequenced by immunoSEQ multiplex PCR; TCRdb stores in-frame clones only, minus some. This sample has about 220,000 clones, with 80% to 85% found just once. The sequenced sample was peripheral blood. The receptor source for this set is a woman aged 55-69 years with acute or convalescent COVID-19.

V gene TRBV6-5 combines with J gene TRBJ1-3; D might be TRBD1 (5 bases). The ends were cut back, 8 bases at V and 0 bases at J, with 8 bases in the middle. The CDR3 extends over 13 amino acids. The germline V gene encodes CDR1 MNHEY and CDR2 SVGAGI. The CDR3 here is CASRDSSGNTIYF. CDR3 bases: TGTGCCAGCCGCGACAGCTCTGGAAACACCATATATTTT.

The rearrangement uses TRBV9 and TRBJ1-4; D perhaps matches TRBD1 (6 bases). Trimming pared 4 bases from V and 0 bases from J, leaving 7 bases between. CDR3 length: 14 amino acids. Per germline, CDR1 SGDLS and CDR2 YYNGEE. CDR3 coding DNA: TGTGCCAGCAGCTCAGGGGCAACTAATGAAAAACTGTTTTTT. This sequence encodes CASSSGATNEKLFF.

This clone was detected a few times. V usage is TRBV7-9 and J usage is TRBJ1-1; D perhaps matches TRBD1 (5 bases). The V and J ends lost 4 bases and 1 base respectively, with 16 bases between them. The CDR3 has 16 residues. The germline V gene encodes CDR1 SEHNR and CDR2 FQNEAQ (reference sequence). The DNA of the CDR3 is TGTGCCAGCAGCTCGTTGTCGGGGGAGGAGAACACTGAAGCTTTCTTT. As protein: CASSSLSGEENTEAFF.

The chain employs TRBV5-6 and TRBJ2-1; maybe TRBD2 (5 bases). V lost 0 bases, J lost 5 bases, and 12 bases lay in between. CDR1 SGHDT and CDR2 YYEEEE come from the germline V gene. CDR3 length equals 15 residues. This CDR3 is CASSLGRVVNNEQFF. CDR3 nucleotides: TGTGCCAGCAGCTTGGGGCGGGTCGTAAACAATGAGCAGTTCTTC.

In the case of this clone: Other DNA sequences in this sample translate to the same CDR3. The chain uses TRBV11-2 and TRBJ2-7; no definite D call. Trimming left V 5 bases short and J 0 bases short, with 2 bases between. The length of the CDR3 is 11 residues. The germline CDR1 and CDR2 sequences are SGHAT and FQNNGV. The CDR3 DNA sequence: TGTGCCAGCAGCCGCTCCTACGAGCAGTACTTC. Its protein is CASSRSYEQYF.

V is TRBV3-1 (or the pseudogene TRBV3-2) and J is TRBJ1-6; no clear D. The germline V gene has CDR1 LGHDT and CDR2 YNNKEL (reference sequence). The CDR3 sequence is 15 residues long. V gave up 3 bases and J gave up 7 bases, with 13 bases separating them. The CDR3 region has the DNA TGTGCCAGCAGCCAGCGATCCCCGCCCAATTCACCCCTCCACTTT. This encodes CASSQRSPPNSPLHF.

The genes are TRBV6-5 and TRBJ2-7; 8 bases map to TRBD2. Germline CDR1 MNHEY, CDR2 SVGAGI. CDR3 length: 15 residues. V shed 7 bases, J shed 0 bases, and the junction held 8 bases outside the gene matches. The CDR3, as DNA: TGTGCCAGCACAGCGGGGGCCGGAAGCTCCTACGAGCAGTACTTC. This gives the protein CASTAGAGSSYEQYF.

J is TRBJ2-5 and V is TRBV11-2; 8 nucleotides agree with TRBD2. Germline-derived CDR1 and CDR2 are SGHAT and FQNNGV. This CDR3 has 14 amino acids. Trimming removed 3 bases from V and 4 bases from J; junction bases left unmatched: 4. The CDR3 DNA follows: TGTGCCAGCAGCTTGACCGGGACTAGAGAGACCCAGTACTTC. Protein: CASSLTGTRETQYF.

The chain links TRBV18 to TRBJ1-4; maybe TRBD1 (5 bases). V shed 3 bases and J shed 1 base, with 9 bases lying between them. From germline, CDR1 is KGHSH and CDR2 LQKENI. The CDR3 totals 15 residues. The CDR3: CASSPDGGTNEKLFF. Here the CDR3 DNA reads TGTGCCAGCTCACCGGACGGGGGAACTAATGAAAAACTGTTTTTT.

The chain carries TRBV10-3 and TRBJ2-3, with TRBD2 matching 7 bases. CDR3 length: 11 residues. The germline CDR1 and CDR2 sequences are ENHRY and SYGVKD. V lost 8 bases and J lost 6; bases outside the gene matches: 2. CDR3 sequence (DNA): TGTGCCATCGCGGGGGAGGATACGCAGTATTTT. It is translated as CAIAGEDTQYF.

This clone was seen only once. The J gene is TRBJ1-2, the V gene TRBV19; no reliable D call. CDR3 length: 12 amino acids. CDR1 LNHDA and CDR2 SQIVND come from the germline V gene (reference sequence). V was trimmed by 3 bases and J by 8 bases, leaving 10 bases between them. The CDR3 is CASSIYEGGYTF. CDR3 DNA: TGTGCCAGTAGTATTTATGAGGGCGGCTACACCTTC.

The chain links TRBV30 to TRBJ1-2, with unresolved D. Trimming removed 0 bases at V and 8 bases at J, with 13 bases between. Germline V CDR1 and CDR2: GTSNPN, SVGIG (reference sequence). There are 13 residues in the CDR3. CDR3 residues: CAWSVARLGGYTF. Here the CDR3 DNA reads TGTGCCTGGAGTGTTGCCAGGCTCGGAGGCTACACCTTC.

This clone was counted a single time. The CDR3 loop reads CASSPDGGRGTQYF. The CDR3 nucleotides read TGTGCCAGCAGTCCAGACGGGGGTCGGGGGACCCAGTACTTC. This sequence joins TRBV27 and TRBJ2-5, with D possibly TRBD2 on 6 matching bases. The length of the CDR3 is 14 residues. V was trimmed by 5 bases and J by 7 bases, leaving 17 bases between them. Germline CDR1 MNHEY, CDR2 SMNVEV (reference sequence).